Following are 4 T cell receptor beta chains from one sample sequenced in a study of blood T cells in healthy people across ages. Alongside a J-beta primer mix, a sample-barcoded 5' primer served in a second PCR lasting about 7 to 11 cycles. TCRdb called the 5' RACE reads again in MiXCR, with one record for every CDR3 protein. The table has about a million distinct CDR3 sequences, roughly 51% seen once. The specimen was blood. The receptors were gathered from a woman aged 60-75 years in good health.

The rearrangement links TRBV2 to TRBJ2-7, with TRBD2 matching over 7 bases. Looked up from germline, CDR1 is SNHLY and CDR2 is FYNNEI. V lost 5 bases, J lost 7 bases, and 17 bases stayed unmatched. CDR3 length equals 16 residues. This chain's CDR3 is CASSKWRESSYNEQYF. The CDR3 DNA follows: TGTGCCAGCAGTAAATGGCGGGAGAGCTCCTACAATGAGCAGTACTTC.

This clonotype was observed a few times. A much bigger clone sits one base away, suggesting this may be a read error. The chain employs TRBV7-9 and TRBJ2-7, with 8 bases matching TRBD2. CDR1 and CDR2 from the germline V gene are SEHNR and FQNEAQ (reference sequence). The CDR3 totals 14 residues. V lost 5 bases, J lost 3 bases, and 6 bases stayed unmatched. Here the CDR3 DNA reads TGTGCCAGCAGCGTAATGGCGGGGGGCTACGAGCAGTACTTC. Translated: CASSVMAGGYEQYF. The full variable domain, in which reference TRBV7-9 and TRBJ2-7 provide the parts outside the CDR3, is DTGVSQNPRHKITKRGQNVTFRCDPISEHNRLYWYRQTLGQGPEFLTYFQNEAQLEKSRLLSDRFSAERPKGSFSTLEIQRTEQGDSAMYLCASSVMAGGYEQYFGPGTRLTVT.

This clonotype was detected a few times. The gene calls are TRBV9 and TRBJ2-5; no clear D. The CDR3 loop spans 13 amino acids. Looked up from germline, CDR1 is SGDLS and CDR2 is YYNGEE. V was shortened by 2 bases and J by 5 bases, with 10 bases between the two germline ends. The CDR3 reads CASSVDIAETQYF. The DNA for the CDR3 is TGTGCCAGCAGCGTCGATATTGCCGAGACCCAGTACTTC.

The chain has TRBV20-1 and TRBJ2-4; no definite D call. The DNA end lines up better with TRBJ2-7; the J call may be wrong. The CDR3 contains 12 residues. Germline loops: CDR1 DFQATT, CDR2 SNEGSKA (reference sequence). This CDR3 is CSATEQSHEQYF. DNA for the CDR3: TGCAGTGCTACCGAGCAGTCCCACGAGCAGTACTTC.